The clone carrying this TCR beta chain was counted ten times or more. Its antigen is unknown. The data belong to a study of neurological immune-mediated disorders. The study used blood bank volunteers in Maryland, USA, as healthy controls. The CDR3 runs 14 residues. Germline V gene sequence: CDR1 SGHDT, CDR2 YYEEEE. V was pared by 4 bases and J by 1 base, with 9 bases between. Overall study findings and caveats: The study found no CDR3 amino acid sequences shared by expanded clones across subjects, suggesting private repertoires in all groups.

5'RACE with 10-nucleotide random UMIs generated the cDNA. One entry per CDR3 protein results from TCRdb running MiXCR on the 5' RACE reads. The data hold 80,000 or so distinct CDR3 sequences, with roughly 10% observed a single time. Sequencing was carried out using PBMCs. The chain carries TRBV5-6 and TRBJ2-1; the D is unclear. This clonotype was sampled from a man aged 50 to 60 in good health. The CDR3 nucleotides read TGTGCCAGCAGCCGCTGGATGTCCTACAATGAGCAGTTCTTC. Translation gives CASSRWMSYNEQFF.